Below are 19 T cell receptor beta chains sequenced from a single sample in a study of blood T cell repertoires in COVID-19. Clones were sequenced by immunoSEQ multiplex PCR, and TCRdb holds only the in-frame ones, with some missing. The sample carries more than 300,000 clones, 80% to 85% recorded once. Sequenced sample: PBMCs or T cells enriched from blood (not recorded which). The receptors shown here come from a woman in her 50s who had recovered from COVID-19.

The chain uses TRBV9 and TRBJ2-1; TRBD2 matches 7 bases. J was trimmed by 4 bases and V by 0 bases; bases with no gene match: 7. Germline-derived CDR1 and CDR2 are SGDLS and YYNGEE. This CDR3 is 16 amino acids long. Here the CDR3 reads CASSVATGLGYNEQFF. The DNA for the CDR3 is TGTGCCAGCAGCGTAGCTACCGGACTAGGTTACAATGAGCAGTTCTTC.

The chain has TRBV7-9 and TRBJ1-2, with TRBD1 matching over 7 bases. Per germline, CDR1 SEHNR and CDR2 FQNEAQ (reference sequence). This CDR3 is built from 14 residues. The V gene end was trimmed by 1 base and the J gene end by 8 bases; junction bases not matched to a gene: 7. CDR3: CASSLVQGQNGYTF. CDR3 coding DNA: TGTGCCAGCAGCTTAGTTCAGGGACAGAACGGCTACACCTTC.

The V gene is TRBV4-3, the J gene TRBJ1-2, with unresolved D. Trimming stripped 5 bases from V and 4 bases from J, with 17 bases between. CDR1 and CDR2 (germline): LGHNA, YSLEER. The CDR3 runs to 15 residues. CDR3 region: CASSNLGGDPYGYTF. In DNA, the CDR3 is TGCGCCAGCAGCAACCTGGGAGGTGATCCCTATGGCTACACCTTC.

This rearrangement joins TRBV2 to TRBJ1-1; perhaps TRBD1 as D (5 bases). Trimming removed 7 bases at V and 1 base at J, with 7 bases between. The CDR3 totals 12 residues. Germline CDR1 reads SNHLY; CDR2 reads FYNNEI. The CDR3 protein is CASKTANTEAFF. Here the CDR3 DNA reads TGTGCCAGCAAGACAGCGAACACTGAAGCTTTCTTT.

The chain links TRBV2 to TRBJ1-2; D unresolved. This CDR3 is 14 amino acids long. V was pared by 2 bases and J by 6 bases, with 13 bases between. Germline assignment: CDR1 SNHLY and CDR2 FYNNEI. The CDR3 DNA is TGTGCCAGCAGTGAACAGTACATAATCGATGGCTACACCTTC. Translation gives CASSEQYIIDGYTF.

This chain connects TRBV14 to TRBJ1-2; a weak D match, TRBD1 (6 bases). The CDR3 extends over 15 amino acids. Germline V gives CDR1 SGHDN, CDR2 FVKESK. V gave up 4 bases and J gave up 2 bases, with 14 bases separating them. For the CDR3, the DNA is TGTGCCAGCAGCCTAGGGGGATCGGGGAACTATGGCTACACCTTC. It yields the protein CASSLGGSGNYGYTF.

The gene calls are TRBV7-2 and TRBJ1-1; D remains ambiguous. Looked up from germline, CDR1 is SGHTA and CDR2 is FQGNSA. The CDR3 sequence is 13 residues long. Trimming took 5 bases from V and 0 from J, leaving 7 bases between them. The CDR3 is CASSPAVNTEAFF. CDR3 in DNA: TGTGCCAGCAGCCCCGCAGTGAACACTGAAGCTTTCTTT.

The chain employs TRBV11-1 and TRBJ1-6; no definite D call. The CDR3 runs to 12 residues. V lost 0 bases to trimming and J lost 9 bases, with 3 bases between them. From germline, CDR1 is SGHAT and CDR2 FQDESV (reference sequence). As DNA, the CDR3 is TGTGCCAGCAGCTTAGCGCGTTCACCCCTCCACTTT. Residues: CASSLARSPLHF.

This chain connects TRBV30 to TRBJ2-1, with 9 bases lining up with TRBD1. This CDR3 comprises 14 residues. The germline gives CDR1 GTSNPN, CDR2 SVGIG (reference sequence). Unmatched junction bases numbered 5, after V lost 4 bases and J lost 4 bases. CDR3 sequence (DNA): TGTGCCTGGAAGGACAGGGGTCGATACAATGAGCAGTTCTTC. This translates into CAWKDRGRYNEQFF. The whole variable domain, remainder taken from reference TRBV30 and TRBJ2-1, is SQTIHQWPATLVQPVGSPLSLECTVEGTSNPNLYWYRQAAGRGLQLLFYSVGIGQISSEVPQNLSASRPQDRQFILSSKKLLLSDSGFYLCAWKDRGRYNEQFFGPGTRLTVL.

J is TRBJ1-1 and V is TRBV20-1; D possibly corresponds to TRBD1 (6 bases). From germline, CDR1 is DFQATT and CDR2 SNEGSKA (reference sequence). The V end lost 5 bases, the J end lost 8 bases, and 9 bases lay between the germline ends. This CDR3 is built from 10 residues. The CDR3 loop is CSAGGGEAFF. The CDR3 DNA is TGCAGTGCTGGGGGCGGGGAAGCTTTCTTT.

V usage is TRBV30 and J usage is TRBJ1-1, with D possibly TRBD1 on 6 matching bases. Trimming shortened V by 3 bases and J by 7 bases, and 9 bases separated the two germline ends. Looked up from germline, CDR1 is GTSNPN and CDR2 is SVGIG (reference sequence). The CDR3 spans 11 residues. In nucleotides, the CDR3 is TGTGCCTGGAGGGTGGACAGTGAAGCTTTCTTT. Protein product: CAWRVDSEAFF.

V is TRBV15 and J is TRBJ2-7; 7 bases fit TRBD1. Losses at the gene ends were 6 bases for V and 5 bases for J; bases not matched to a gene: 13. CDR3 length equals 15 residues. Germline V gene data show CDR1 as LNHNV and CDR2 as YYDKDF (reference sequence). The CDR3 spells CATSVGGISIHEQYF. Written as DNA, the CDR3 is TGTGCCACCAGTGTAGGGGGCATAAGCATCCACGAGCAGTACTTC.

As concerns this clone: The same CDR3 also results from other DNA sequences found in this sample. The CDR3 spells CASSYGQSTDTQYF. CDR3 DNA: TGTGCCAGCAGTTACGGACAGAGCACAGATACGCAGTATTTT. The chain recombines TRBV6-5 with TRBJ2-3; the D gene is possibly TRBD1 (6 bases). CDR1 and CDR2 from the germline V gene are MNHEY and SVGAGI. The CDR3 spans 14 residues. V lost 2 bases and J lost 0, with 6 bases in between.

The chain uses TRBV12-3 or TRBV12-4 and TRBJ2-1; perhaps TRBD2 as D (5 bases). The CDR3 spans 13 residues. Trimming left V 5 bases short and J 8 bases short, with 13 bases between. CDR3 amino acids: CASSRAELDEQFF. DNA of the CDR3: TGTGCCAGCAGTCGAGCGGAGTTGGATGAGCAGTTCTTC.

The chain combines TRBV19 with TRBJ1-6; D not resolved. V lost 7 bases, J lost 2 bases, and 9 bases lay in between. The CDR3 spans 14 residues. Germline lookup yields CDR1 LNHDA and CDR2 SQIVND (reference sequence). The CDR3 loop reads CASTGGPYNSPLHF. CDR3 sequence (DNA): TGTGCCAGTACGGGAGGGCCCTATAATTCACCCCTCCACTTT.

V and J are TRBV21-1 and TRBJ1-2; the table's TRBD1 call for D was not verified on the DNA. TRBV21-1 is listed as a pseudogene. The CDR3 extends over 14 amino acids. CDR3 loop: CASSTLDRFYGYTF. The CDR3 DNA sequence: TGTGCCAGCAGCACATTGGACAGGTTCTATGGCTACACCTTC.

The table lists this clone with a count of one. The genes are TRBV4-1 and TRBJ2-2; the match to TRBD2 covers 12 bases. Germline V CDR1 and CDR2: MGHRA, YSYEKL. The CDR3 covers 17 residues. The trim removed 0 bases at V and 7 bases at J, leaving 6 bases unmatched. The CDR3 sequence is CASSQDLWTSGIGELFF. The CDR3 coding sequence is TGCGCCAGCAGCCAAGATCTATGGACTAGCGGGATCGGGGAGCTGTTTTTT.

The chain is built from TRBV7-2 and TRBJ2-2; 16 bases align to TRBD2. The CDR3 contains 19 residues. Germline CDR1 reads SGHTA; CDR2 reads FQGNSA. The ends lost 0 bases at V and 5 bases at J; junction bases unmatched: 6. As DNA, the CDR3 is TGTGCCAGCAGCTTAGCGGGGACTAGCGGGAGGGCTAGGACCGGGGAGCTGTTTTTT. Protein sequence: CASSLAGTSGRARTGELFF.

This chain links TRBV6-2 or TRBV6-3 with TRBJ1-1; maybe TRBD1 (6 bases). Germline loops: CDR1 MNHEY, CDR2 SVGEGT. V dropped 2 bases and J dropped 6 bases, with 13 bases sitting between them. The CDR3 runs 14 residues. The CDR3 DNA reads TGTGCCAGCAGTTACCCCACCAGGGGAGCTGAAGCTTTCTTT. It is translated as CASSYPTRGAEAFF.